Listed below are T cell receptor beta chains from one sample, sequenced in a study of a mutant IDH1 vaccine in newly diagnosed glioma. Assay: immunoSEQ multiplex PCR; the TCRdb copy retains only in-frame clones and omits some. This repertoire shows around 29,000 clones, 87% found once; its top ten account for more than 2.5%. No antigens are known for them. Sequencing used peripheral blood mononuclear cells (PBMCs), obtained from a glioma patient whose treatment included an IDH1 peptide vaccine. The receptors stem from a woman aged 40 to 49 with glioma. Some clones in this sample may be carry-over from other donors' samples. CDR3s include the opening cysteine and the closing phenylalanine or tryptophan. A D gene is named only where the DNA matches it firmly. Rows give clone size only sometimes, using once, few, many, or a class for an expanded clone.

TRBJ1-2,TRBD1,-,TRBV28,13,TGTGCCAGCAGGGTCGACAGGGAGGATGGCTACACCTTC,CASRVDREDGYTF
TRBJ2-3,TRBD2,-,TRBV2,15,TGTGCCAGCAGTGACCCCAGCGGGGGATCAGATACGCAGTATTTT,CASSDPSGGSDTQYF
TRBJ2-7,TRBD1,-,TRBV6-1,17,TGTGCCAGCAGTGCCCCATTACAGGGGCGAACCTCCTACGAGCAGTACTTC,CASSAPLQGRTSYEQYF
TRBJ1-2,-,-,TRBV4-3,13,TGCGCCAGCAGCCAAGGACAAAGGGACGGCTACACCTTC,CASSQGQRDGYTF
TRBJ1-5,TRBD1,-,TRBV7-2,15,TGTGCCAGCAGCTTAGCTCCAGGGGGCTTAGCACCCCAGCATTTT,CASSLAPGGLAPQHF
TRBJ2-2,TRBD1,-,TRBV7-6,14,TGTGCCAGCATGGACAGGGGTAACACCGGGGAGCTGTTTTTT,CASMDRGNTGELFF
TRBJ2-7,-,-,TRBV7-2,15,TGTGCCAGCAGCTTCGGCGGGACCAGCTCCTACGAGCAGTACTTC,CASSFGGTSSYEQYF
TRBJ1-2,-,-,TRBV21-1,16,TGTGCCAGCAAGAAGCGACGGGACAGATGGTACTATGGCTACACCTTC,CASKKRRDRWYYGYTF
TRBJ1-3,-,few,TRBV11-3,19,TGTGCCAGCAGCCCCTCTTTCTTTCGACAGGCCAACTCTGGAAACACCATATATTTT,CASSPSFFRQANSGNTIYF
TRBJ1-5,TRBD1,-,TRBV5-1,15,TGCGCCAGCAGCTTCCAGGGGGCCTTGGGTCAGCCCCAGCATTTT,CASSFQGALGQPQHF
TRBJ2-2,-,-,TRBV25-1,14,TGTGCCAGCAGTGGGGACCCGAACACCGGGGAGCTGTTTTTT,CASSGDPNTGELFF
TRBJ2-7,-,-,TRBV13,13,TGTGCCAGCAGCTCCCTCACGAGGGACGGGCCCCCCTTC,CASSSLTRDGPPF
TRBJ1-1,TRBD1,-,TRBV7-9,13,TGTGCCAGCAGCCGGGACAGCGGACGTGAAGCTTTCTTT,CASSRDSGREAFF
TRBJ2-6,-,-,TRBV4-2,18,TGTGCCAGCAGCCAAGCAGGCAGCACTACCTCTGGGGCCAACGTCCTGACTTTC,CASSQAGSTTSGANVLTF
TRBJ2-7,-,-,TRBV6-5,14,TGTGCCAGCACCCCGCCGGGACCGCTCTACGAGCAGTACTTC,CASTPPGPLYEQYF
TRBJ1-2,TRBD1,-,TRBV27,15,TGTGCCAGCAGGGGCGGGACAGGGATTGAGAATGGCTACACCTTC,CASRGGTGIENGYTF
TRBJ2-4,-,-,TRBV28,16,TGTGCCAGCAGCCCCCCAAGGCGGCCTCTCAAAAACATTCAGTACTTC,CASSPPRRPLKNIQYF
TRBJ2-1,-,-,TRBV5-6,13,TGTGCCAGCAGCTTGGGCCCCCTGGGTGGGCAGTTCTTC,CASSLGPLGGQFF
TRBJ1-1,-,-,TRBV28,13,TGTGCCAGCAGTTTACAGGGGAACACTGAAGCTTTCTTT,CASSLQGNTEAFF
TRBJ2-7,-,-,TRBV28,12,TGTGCCAGCAGCCCGGGGCTAAGGGAGCAGTACTTC,CASSPGLREQYF
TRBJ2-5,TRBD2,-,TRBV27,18,TGTGCCAGCAGTTGGGGGCATGCTAGCGGGAGACTGGGAGAGACCCAGTACTTC,CASSWGHASGRLGETQYF
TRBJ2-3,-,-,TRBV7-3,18,TGTGCCAGCAGCGTATCAGGGACGTTCCTTGGGGACACAGATACGCAGTATTTT,CASSVSGTFLGDTDTQYF
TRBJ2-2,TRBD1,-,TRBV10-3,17,TGTGCCATCAGACAACCTTCCGGGACAGTAAACACCGGGGAGCTGTTTTTT,CAIRQPSGTVNTGELFF
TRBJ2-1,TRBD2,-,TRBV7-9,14,TGTGCCTGGGCCCGGGAGCCGGCGGGAGGTGAGCAGTTCTTC,CAWAREPAGGEQFF
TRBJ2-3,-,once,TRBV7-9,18,TGTGCCAGCAGCCCCCTTGATGTTAGCGTCACCGGCACAGATACGCAGTATTTT,CASSPLDVSVTGTDTQYF
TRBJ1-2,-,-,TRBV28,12,TGTGCCAGCAGTTTATATGCCTATGGCTACACCTTC,CASSLYAYGYTF
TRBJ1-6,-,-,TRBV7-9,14,TGTGCCAGCAGCCCGGACTCGGGGAATTCACCCCTCCACTTT,CASSPDSGNSPLHF
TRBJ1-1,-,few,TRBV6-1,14,TGTGCCAGCAGTGATACAGGGAGAGGCACTGAAGCTTTCTTT,CASSDTGRGTEAFF
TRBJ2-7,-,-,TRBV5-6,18,TGTGCCAGCAGCCAGCCGGGCGCTTACAGGGCCGCGGATTACGAGCAGTACTTC,CASSQPGAYRAADYEQYF
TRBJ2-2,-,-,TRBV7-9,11,TGTGCCAGCGACAGTACCGGGGAGCTGTTTTTT,CASDSTGELFF
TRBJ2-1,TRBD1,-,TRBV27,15,TGTGCCAGCAGTTCGGACAGGAGCTCCTACAATGAGCAGTTCTTC,CASSSDRSSYNEQFF
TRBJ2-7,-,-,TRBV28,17,TGTGCCAGCACCATCTCGGGTCGGCCCACCCGCTCCTACGAGCAGTACTTC,CASTISGRPTRSYEQYF
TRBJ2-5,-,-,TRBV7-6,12,TGTGCCAGCAGCAAAAATAAAGAGACCCAGTACTTC,CASSKNKETQYF
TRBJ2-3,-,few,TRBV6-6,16,TGTGCCAGCAGTTACTCTCCGGCGACTAGCACAGATACGCAGTATTTT,CASSYSPATSTDTQYF
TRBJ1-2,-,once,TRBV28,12,TGTGCCAGCAGTTTATTCGGGGAGGGCTACACCTTC,CASSLFGEGYTF